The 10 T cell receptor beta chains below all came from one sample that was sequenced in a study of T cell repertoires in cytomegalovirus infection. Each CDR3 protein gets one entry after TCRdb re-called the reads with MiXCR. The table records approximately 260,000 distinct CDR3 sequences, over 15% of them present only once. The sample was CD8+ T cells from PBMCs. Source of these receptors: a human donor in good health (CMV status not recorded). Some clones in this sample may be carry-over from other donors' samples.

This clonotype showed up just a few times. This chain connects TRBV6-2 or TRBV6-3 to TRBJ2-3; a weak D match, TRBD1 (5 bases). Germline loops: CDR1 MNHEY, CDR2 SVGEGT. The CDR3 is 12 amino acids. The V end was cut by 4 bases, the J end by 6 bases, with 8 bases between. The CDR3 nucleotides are TGTGCCAGCAGTTTTAACAGGGATACGCAGTATTTT. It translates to CASSFNRDTQYF.

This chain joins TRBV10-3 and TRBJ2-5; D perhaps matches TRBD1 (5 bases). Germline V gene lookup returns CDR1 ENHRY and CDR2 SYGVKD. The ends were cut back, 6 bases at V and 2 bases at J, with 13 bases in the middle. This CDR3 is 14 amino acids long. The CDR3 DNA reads TGTGCCATCAGGGACACTTTGGGGCAAGAGACCCAGTACTTC. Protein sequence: CAIRDTLGQETQYF.

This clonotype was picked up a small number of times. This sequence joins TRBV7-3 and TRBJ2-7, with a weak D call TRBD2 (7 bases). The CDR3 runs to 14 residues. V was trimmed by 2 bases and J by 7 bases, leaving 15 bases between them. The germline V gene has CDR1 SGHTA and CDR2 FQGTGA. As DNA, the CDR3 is TGTGCCAGCAGCTTATCGGCGGGGGCGCGGGAGCAGTACTTC. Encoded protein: CASSLSAGAREQYF.

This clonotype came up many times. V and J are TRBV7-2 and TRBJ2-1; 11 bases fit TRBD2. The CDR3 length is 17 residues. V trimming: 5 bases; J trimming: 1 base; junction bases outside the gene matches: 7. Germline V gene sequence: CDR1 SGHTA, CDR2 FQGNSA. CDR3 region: CASSRKLAGGSYNEQFF. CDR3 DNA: TGTGCCAGCAGCCGGAAGCTAGCGGGGGGTTCCTACAATGAGCAGTTCTTC. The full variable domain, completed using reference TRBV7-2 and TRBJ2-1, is GAGVSQSPSNKVTEKGKDVELRCDPISGHTALYWYRQSLGQGLEFLIYFQGNSAPDKSGLPSDRFSAERTGGSVSTLTIQRTQQEDSAVYLCASSRKLAGGSYNEQFFGPGTRLTVL.

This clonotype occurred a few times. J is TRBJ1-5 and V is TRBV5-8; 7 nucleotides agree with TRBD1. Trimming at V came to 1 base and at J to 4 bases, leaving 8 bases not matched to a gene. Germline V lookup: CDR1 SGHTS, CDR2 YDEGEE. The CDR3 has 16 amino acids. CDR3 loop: CASSLFEGTENQPQHF. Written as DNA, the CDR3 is TGTGCCAGCAGCTTGTTTGAGGGGACAGAGAATCAGCCCCAGCATTTT.

The CDR3 DNA sequence: TGCGCCAGCAGCCAAACTCGACAGAATAACTATGGCTACACCTTC. Protein: CASSQTRQNNYGYTF. The chain employs TRBV4-3 and TRBJ1-2; D might be TRBD1 (5 bases). V was shortened by 2 bases and J by 1 base, with 11 bases between the two germline ends. CDR1 is LGHNA, CDR2 YSLEER, per germline. This CDR3 has 15 amino acids.

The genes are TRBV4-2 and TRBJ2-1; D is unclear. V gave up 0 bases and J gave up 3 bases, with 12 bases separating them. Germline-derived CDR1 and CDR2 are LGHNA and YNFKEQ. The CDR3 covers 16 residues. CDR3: CASSQDSQVYYNEQFF. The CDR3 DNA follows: TGTGCCAGCAGCCAAGATTCCCAGGTCTACTACAATGAGCAGTTCTTC.

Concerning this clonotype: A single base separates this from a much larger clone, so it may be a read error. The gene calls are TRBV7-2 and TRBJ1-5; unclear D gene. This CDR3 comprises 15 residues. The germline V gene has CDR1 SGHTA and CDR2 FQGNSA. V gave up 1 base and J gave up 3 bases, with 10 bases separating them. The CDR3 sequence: CASSLEDRFNQPQHF. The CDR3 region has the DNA TGTGCCAGCAGCTTAGAAGACCGGTTCAATCAGCCCCAGCATTTT.

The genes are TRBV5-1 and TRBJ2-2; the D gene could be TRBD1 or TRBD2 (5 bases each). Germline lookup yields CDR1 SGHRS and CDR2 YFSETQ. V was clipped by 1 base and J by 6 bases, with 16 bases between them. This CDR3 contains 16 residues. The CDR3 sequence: CASSLFGGRDAGELFF. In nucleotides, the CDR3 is TGCGCCAGCAGCTTGTTCGGTGGCAGGGACGCCGGGGAGCTGTTTTTT.

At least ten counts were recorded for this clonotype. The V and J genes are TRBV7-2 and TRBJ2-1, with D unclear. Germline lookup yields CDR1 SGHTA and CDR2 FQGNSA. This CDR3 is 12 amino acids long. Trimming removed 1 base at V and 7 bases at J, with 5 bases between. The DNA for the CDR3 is TGTGCCAGCAGCTTAGTTCGAAATGAGCAGTTCTTC. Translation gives CASSLVRNEQFF.